The 20 T cell receptor beta chains given below trace back to one sample, sequenced in a study of blood T cell repertoires in COVID-19. Sequencing used immunoSEQ multiplex PCR; TCRdb keeps in-frame clones, though not all of them. The table includes around 250,000 clones, around 83% detected once. The sequenced sample was peripheral blood. The receptor source for this set is a woman in her thirties or forties who had recovered from COVID-19.

The CDR3 DNA follows: TGTGCCAGCAGCTTAGGCCCCGGACACCTTTTCACAGATACGCAGTATTTT. Translating gives CASSLGPGHLFTDTQYF. The J gene is TRBJ2-3, the V gene TRBV7-9; tentatively, D is TRBD1 (5 bases). V lost 1 base, J lost 2 bases, and 16 bases lay in between. Germline CDR1 reads SEHNR; CDR2 reads FQNEAQ (reference sequence). This CDR3 spans 17 amino acids.

This clone was counted a single time. V gene TRBV3-1 (or the pseudogene TRBV3-2) combines with J gene TRBJ2-5, with a possible D match to TRBD2 (5 bases). Germline CDR1 is LGHDT and CDR2 is YNNKEL (reference sequence). There are 13 residues in the CDR3. V lost 5 bases and J 0 bases, leaving 7 bases between the germline ends. The CDR3 DNA follows: TGTGCCAGCAGCTTCGGGAACCAAGAGACCCAGTACTTC. Translated: CASSFGNQETQYF.

The chain has TRBV27 and TRBJ2-7; weak D call: TRBD2 (7 bases). This CDR3 is built from 14 residues. From germline, CDR1 is MNHEY and CDR2 SMNVEV (reference sequence). V lost 4 bases and J lost 5, with 15 bases in between. The CDR3 nucleotides are TGTGCCAGCAGTTACGGGGGGCGCGGGGACGAGCAGTACTTC. This translates into CASSYGGRGDEQYF.

This clone came up a few times. The chain is built from TRBV7-9 and TRBJ1-3; TRBD1 matches 9 bases. The J segment lost 5 bases and the V segment lost 4 bases, leaving 12 bases of the junction unmatched. This CDR3 has 17 residues. Per germline, CDR1 SEHNR and CDR2 FQNEAQ (reference sequence). The chain's CDR3 is CASSSPDRGIARNTIYF. CDR3 DNA: TGTGCCAGCAGCTCCCCTGACAGGGGGATTGCGAGAAACACCATATATTTT.

The chain couples TRBV2 to TRBJ1-3; 7 positions match TRBD1. The germline gives CDR1 SNHLY, CDR2 FYNNEI. V lost 6 bases, J lost 5 bases, and 4 bases stayed unmatched. CDR3 size: 13 residues. CDR3 in DNA: TGTGCCAGCAGGACAGGGACTCGAAACACCATATATTTT. Translating it yields CASRTGTRNTIYF.

The chain recombines TRBV20-1 with TRBJ2-7, with D unresolved. CDR1 DFQATT and CDR2 SNEGSKA come from the germline V gene (reference sequence). This CDR3 has 11 amino acids. The CDR3 protein is CSVVRLREQYF. CDR3 sequence (DNA): TGCAGCGTCGTCCGCCTGCGAGAGCAGTACTTC.

This clone occurred a few times. The V call is TRBV6-5, the J call TRBJ2-3; maybe TRBD1 (6 bases). Germline V gives CDR1 MNHEY, CDR2 SVGAGI. Trimming pared 4 bases from V and 4 bases from J, leaving 12 bases between. This CDR3 has 14 residues. The CDR3 bases are TGTGCCAGCAGTTTGGCGCAGGGGCCAGATACGCAGTATTTT. This sequence encodes CASSLAQGPDTQYF.

The rearrangement links TRBV5-1 to TRBJ2-5, with 9 positions matching TRBD1. Trimming took 4 bases from V and 3 from J; bases not matched to a gene: 7. Germline V CDR1 and CDR2: SGHRS, YFSETQ. The CDR3 sequence is 15 residues long. In DNA, the CDR3 is TGCGCCAGCAGCGTTGGACAGGGGCCCGAAGAGACCCAGTACTTC. This codes for CASSVGQGPEETQYF.

V and J are TRBV7-2 and TRBJ2-1; 7 bases align to TRBD1. Per the germline V gene, CDR1 is SGHTA and CDR2 is FQGNSA. The CDR3 loop spans 15 amino acids. The V gene end was trimmed by 4 bases and the J gene end by 0 bases; junction bases not matched to a gene: 3. DNA of the CDR3: TGTGCCAGCAGCTCCAGGGGGAACTCCTACAATGAGCAGTTCTTC. Translated, it gives CASSSRGNSYNEQFF.

This clone has at least ten counts. The chain links TRBV2 to TRBJ2-7; D remains ambiguous. With 7 bases removed from V and 0 bases from J, the gap between germline ends came to 10 bases. The CDR3 runs 13 residues. The germline V gene has CDR1 SNHLY and CDR2 FYNNEI. The CDR3, as DNA: TGTGCCAGCAACGCGGTGGGCTCCTACGAGCAGTACTTC. As protein: CASNAVGSYEQYF.

The CDR3 spells CSVQGVTEAFF. The CDR3 region has the DNA TGCAGTGTTCAGGGGGTCACTGAAGCTTTCTTT. This rearrangement joins TRBV20-1 to TRBJ1-1, with 7 bases matching TRBD1. Germline lookup yields CDR1 DFQATT and CDR2 SNEGSKA (reference sequence). This CDR3 spans 11 amino acids. The V gene end was trimmed by 7 bases and the J gene end by 4 bases; junction bases not matched to a gene: 3.

The genes are TRBV6-1 and TRBJ1-5; D call uncertain. The CDR3 is 14 amino acids. V was cut by 1 base and J by 3 bases, with 7 bases left in between. Germline loops: CDR1 MNHNS, CDR2 SASEGT. The chain's CDR3 is CASSEGSNNQPQHF. Here the CDR3 DNA reads TGTGCCAGCAGTGAAGGGAGCAACAATCAGCCCCAGCATTTT.

The chain has TRBV6-5 and TRBJ1-1; TRBD1 might be the D (5 bases). The V gene's germline CDR1 is MNHEY and CDR2 SVGAGI. V lost 11 bases, J lost 0 bases, and 13 bases lay in between. This CDR3 comprises 13 residues. The CDR3 bases are TGTGCCTCCAAAAGGGGCCTGAACACTGAAGCTTTCTTT. Its protein is CASKRGLNTEAFF.

This clone appeared a single time. The chain carries TRBV3-1 (or the pseudogene TRBV3-2) and TRBJ1-3; a weak D match, TRBD1 (5 bases). The V end lost 4 bases, the J end lost 0 bases, and 13 bases lay between the germline ends. CDR1 LGHDT and CDR2 YNNKEL come from the germline V gene (reference sequence). The CDR3 is 16 amino acids. The CDR3 DNA follows: TGTGCCAGCAGCCCGCCCGGGGGGTCCTCTGGAAACACCATATATTTT. Protein sequence: CASSPPGGSSGNTIYF.

The chain has TRBV5-4 and TRBJ1-2, with D possibly being TRBD1 (5 bases). Deletions cut 6 bases from V and 2 bases from J, with 11 bases between. The CDR3 contains 13 residues. The germline gives CDR1 SGHNT, CDR2 YYREEE (reference sequence). As DNA, the CDR3 is TGTGCCAGCACCTCGCAGGGAAACTATGGCTACACCTTC. Protein: CASTSQGNYGYTF.

The J gene is TRBJ1-3, the V gene TRBV30; a weak D match, TRBD1 (5 bases). The CDR3 consists of 13 residues. Trimming stripped 4 bases from V and 2 bases from J, with 9 bases between. The germline V gene has CDR1 GTSNPN and CDR2 SVGIG (reference sequence). This chain's CDR3 is CAWMGGAGNTIYF. As DNA, the CDR3 is TGTGCCTGGATGGGGGGTGCTGGAAACACCATATATTTT.

This clone appeared a few times. This chain uses TRBV19 with TRBJ2-1; TRBD1 might be the D (5 bases). V was trimmed by 5 bases and J by 1 base, leaving 18 bases between them. The CDR3 spans 17 residues. Germline CDR1 reads LNHDA; CDR2 reads SQIVND (reference sequence). As DNA, the CDR3 is TGTGCCAGTAGTTTCCGCTCCCCGACAGCTTCCTACAATGAGCAGTTCTTC. This gives the protein CASSFRSPTASYNEQFF.

This chain links TRBV3-1 (or the pseudogene TRBV3-2) with TRBJ1-6, with 7 bases matching TRBD1. Per germline, CDR1 LGHDT and CDR2 YNNKEL (reference sequence). The CDR3 extends over 17 amino acids. J lost 2 bases, V lost 3 bases, and 7 bases had no gene match. CDR3 DNA sequence: TGTGCCAGCAGCCAGGGGACAGCTATCACCTATAATTCACCCCTCCACTTT. It translates to CASSQGTAITYNSPLHF.

CDR3 residues: CASSTLQGAIETQYF. CDR3 in DNA: TGTGCCAGCAGTACACTACAGGGGGCTATTGAGACCCAGTACTTC. This sequence joins TRBV6-5 and TRBJ2-5, with 9 positions matching TRBD1. V trimming: 5 bases; J trimming: 5 bases; junction bases outside the gene matches: 9. This CDR3 is 15 amino acids long. Germline V gives CDR1 MNHEY, CDR2 SVGAGI.

The genes are TRBV2 and TRBJ1-1; D not resolved. This CDR3 contains 14 residues. The ends were cut back, 7 bases at V and 0 bases at J, with 12 bases in the middle. Germline CDR1 reads SNHLY; CDR2 reads FYNNEI. Here the CDR3 reads CASTREGLNTEAFF. CDR3 sequence (DNA): TGTGCCAGCACGAGAGAGGGTTTGAACACTGAAGCTTTCTTT.